Listed below are T cell receptor beta chains from one sample, sequenced in a study of blood T cell repertoires in COVID-19. Sequencing was performed with immunoSEQ multiplex PCR; in TCRdb, only in-frame clones are kept and a portion is missing. The sample holds about 200,000 clones, approximately 81% seen once. Specimen: peripheral blood. These receptor sequences come from an elderly woman with acute or convalescent COVID-19. The CDR3 runs from the conserved cysteine through the conserved F or W. Each record gives: J gene, clone size, D gene, V gene, CDR3 DNA, CDR3 protein. The D gene is left open where the match is weak. The size field is filled for only some rows; it gives once, few, many or a size class.

>TRBJ1-4|few|NA|TRBV30
TGTGCCTGGAGTTCACAGATTAATGAAAAACTGTTTTTT
CAWSSQINEKLFF
>TRBJ1-5|once|NA|TRBV6-2/TRBV6-3
TGTGCCAGCAGTTACTCGAAGGGTCGGGGGGCCGATCAGCCCCAGCATTTT
CASSYSKGRGADQPQHF
>TRBJ2-1|NA|TRBD1|TRBV6-5
TGTGCCAGCAGTTACCCTTCCGAGGACAGGGCCAATGAGCAGTTCTTC
CASSYPSEDRANEQFF
>TRBJ1-1|NA|NA|TRBV28
TGTGCCAGCAGCTCTCCCGTCCCCCTGCTCAGCACTGAAGCTTTCTTT
CASSSPVPLLSTEAFF
>TRBJ1-2|few|NA|TRBV10-3
TGTGCCACCGTCGCCGGACAGAGAAACTATGGCTACACCTTC
CATVAGQRNYGYTF
>TRBJ1-1|NA|NA|TRBV28
TGTGCCAGCAGTTTAGTGAGCCGGAACACTGAAGCTTTCTTT
CASSLVSRNTEAFF
>TRBJ1-4|NA|NA|TRBV10-2
TGCGCCAGCAGTGAGTCTGCGGGAGGGATCAGGAGTGAAAAACTGTTTTTT
CASSESAGGIRSEKLFF
>TRBJ1-2|NA|TRBD1|TRBV15
TGTGCCACCAGCAGAGTAGGGACAGGCGAGGGCTACACCTTC
CATSRVGTGEGYTF
>TRBJ2-1|NA|NA|TRBV3-1/TRBV3-2
TGTGCCAGCAGCCCAGGGGAGGGAGGGCCCGGAAATGAGCAGTTCTTC
CASSPGEGGPGNEQFF
>TRBJ2-3|NA|NA|TRBV6-2/TRBV6-3
TGTGCCAGCAGTTACCCCCCAACAGATACGCAGTATTTT
CASSYPPTDTQYF
>TRBJ1-5|NA|NA|TRBV5-8
TGTGCCAGCAGCGGGGGACACTATAGCAATCAGCCCCAGCATTTT
CASSGGHYSNQPQHF
>TRBJ2-1|NA|NA|TRBV7-2
TGTGCCAGCAGCCGACAGACCTACAATGAGCAGTTCTTC
CASSRQTYNEQFF
>TRBJ1-3|NA|TRBD1|TRBV7-9
TGTGCCAGCAGCTCGGGACAGGGGACCCGAAACACCATATATTTT
CASSSGQGTRNTIYF
>TRBJ2-7|once|TRBD1|TRBV5-1
TGCGCCAGCAGCCCGGGACAGACTTTCTACGAGCAGTACTTC
CASSPGQTFYEQYF
>TRBJ2-3|NA|TRBD2|TRBV7-3
TGTGCCAGCAGCTTAAGTTTAGCGGGGGCAGATACGCAGTATTTT
CASSLSLAGADTQYF
>TRBJ2-7|NA|NA|TRBV11-2
TGTGCCAGCAGCCCCTCCCCTCAGGGATACGAGCAGTACTTC
CASSPSPQGYEQYF
>TRBJ1-5|NA|TRBD1|TRBV23-1
TGCGCCAGCAGTCAATATTCGGCCAGGGGGCCCCTATTTTTAATTCAGCCCCAGCATTTT
CASSQYSARGPLFLIQPQHF
>TRBJ2-7|NA|TRBD1|TRBV6-2/TRBV6-3
TGTGCCAGCAGTTCCCGGGCCAGGGGGTTGTACGAGCAGTACTTC
CASSSRARGLYEQYF
>TRBJ1-1|NA|TRBD1|TRBV28
TGTGCCAGCAGTTTGACAGGGCCTGGAGGAGCTTTCTTT
CASSLTGPGGAFF
>TRBJ1-3|NA|NA|TRBV28
TGTGCCAGCAGCCGCCGGGACACCGATAACACCATATATTTT
CASSRRDTDNTIYF
>TRBJ1-5|NA|TRBD1|TRBV7-8
TGTGCCAGCAGCAGGGGACAGGGGTCAGAGCCCCAGCATTTT
CASSRGQGSEPQHF
>TRBJ2-1|NA|NA|TRBV6-5
TGTGCCAGCAGTTCCCCGGTCAGGCATGAGCAGTTCTTC
CASSSPVRHEQFF
>TRBJ2-1|NA|TRBD1|TRBV27
TGTGCCAGCAGTTTACGGTGGGACAGGGGTCTTAATGAGCAGTTCTTC
CASSLRWDRGLNEQFF
>TRBJ2-4|NA|NA|TRBV30
TGTGCCTGGAGTGTGCAGGGTAAAAACATTCAGTACTTC
CAWSVQGKNIQYF
>TRBJ1-6|NA|NA|TRBV4-1
TGCGCCAGCAGCCAGGAAGCGGGGGCGAATCATTCACCCCTCCACTTT
CASSQEAGANHSPLHF
>TRBJ2-3|NA|NA|TRBV15
TGTGCCACCAGTAAGATCCGGGACGGGGGAGATACGCAGTATTTT
CATSKIRDGGDTQYF
>TRBJ1-2|few|NA|TRBV7-3
TGTGCCAGCAGCTTAATGGTCCAGGGGACCTATGGCTACACCTTC
CASSLMVQGTYGYTF
>TRBJ2-1|NA|TRBD1|TRBV2
TGTGCCAGCATGTTTCCTCTTGGGACAGGGGAGGATCATGAGCAGTTCTTC
CASMFPLGTGEDHEQFF
>TRBJ2-3|NA|TRBD2|TRBV10-1
TGCGCCAGCAGTGGGGGGGGACTAGCGAAAGATACGCAGTATTTT
CASSGGGLAKDTQYF
>TRBJ1-2|NA|NA|TRBV12-3/TRBV12-4
TGTGCCAGCAGTTTAGATGGGCGGGTTGGCTACACCTTC
CASSLDGRVGYTF
>TRBJ2-1|NA|TRBD1|TRBV7-9
TGTGCCAGCAGCACATCCGGGACAGCTTGGGTCCCCTACAATGAGCAGTTCTTC
CASSTSGTAWVPYNEQFF
>TRBJ2-1|NA|NA|TRBV7-3
TGTGCCAGCAGCCTCATACTAGGACCATACAATGAGCAGTTCTTC
CASSLILGPYNEQFF
>TRBJ1-3|NA|NA|TRBV5-1
TGCGCCAGCAGCGCGGACATGGCCCGCTCTGGAAACACCATATATTTT
CASSADMARSGNTIYF
>TRBJ2-1|few|NA|TRBV4-3
TGCGCCAGCAGCCGAATTCTAGCAATCGGATTGAATGAGCAGTTCTTC
CASSRILAIGLNEQFF
>TRBJ1-2|NA|NA|TRBV6-5
TGTGCCAGCAGTTACGGCCTGAATAACTATGGCTACACCTTC
CASSYGLNNYGYTF
>TRBJ1-1|NA|NA|TRBV7-8
TGTGCCAGCAGCCCCTCCGGGGGAGGGTACACTGAAGCTTTCTTT
CASSPSGGGYTEAFF
>TRBJ2-1|NA|NA|TRBV6-4
TGTGCCAGCAGTGCGAGAGGGAACAATGAGCAGTTCTTC
CASSARGNNEQFF
>TRBJ2-5|NA|NA|TRBV18
TGTGCCAGCTCACCAATGTCGCTGGGGGCCCAAGAGACCCAGTACTTC
CASSPMSLGAQETQYF
>TRBJ2-5|NA|TRBD2|TRBV9
TGTGCCAGCAGCGTAGCTACTAGGACTAGCGGAGTCGCAGAGACCCAGTACTTC
CASSVATRTSGVAETQYF
>TRBJ2-7|NA|NA|TRBV28
TGTGCCAGCAGTCTCCGGGACACGGGTGGGTTCGAGCAGTACTTC
CASSLRDTGGFEQYF
>TRBJ1-1|NA|TRBD1|TRBV4-3
TGCGCCAGCAGCCAGAAACAGGGGGTGAACACTGAAGCTTTCTTT
CASSQKQGVNTEAFF
>TRBJ1-6|NA|NA|TRBV6-5
TGTGCCAGCAGTTACTCGAAAGCAGGGATAGAGTCACCCCTCCACTTT
CASSYSKAGIESPLHF
>TRBJ1-4|NA|TRBD1|TRBV28
TGTGCCAGCAGCGGACAGGGCGGCACTAATGAAAAACTGTTTTTT
CASSGQGGTNEKLFF
>TRBJ2-3|NA|NA|TRBV18
TGTGCCAGCTCAGAGGGAGTCACAGATACGCAGTATTTT
CASSEGVTDTQYF
>TRBJ2-2|NA|NA|TRBV6-5
TGTGCCAGCAGTATTCTCCTCGGGACCGGGGAGCTGTTTTTT
CASSILLGTGELFF